The present TCR beta chain was sequenced within a study of CD8+ T cells in alopecia areata. Overall study findings and caveats: Patients displayed less clarity in TCR sharing than mice, a finding possibly related to HLA.

Individuals with alopecia areata gave both lesional scalp punch biopsies and peripheral blood for collection. Comment on this clone: Its antigen is as yet unknown.

Following extraction, RNA underwent reverse transcription to cDNA, which served as the sequencing template. TCRdb's copy holds only in-frame clones and misses some; the assay was immunoSEQ multiplex PCR. The repertoire holds under 250,000 clones, with around 62% as singletons. Trimming took 6 bases from V and 6 from J, leaving 24 bases between them. This CDR3 has 15 residues. Germline CDR1 is SQVTM and CDR2 is ANQGSEA. The sample was CD4+ T cells sorted from blood, taken at week 0. The chain employs TRBV29-1 and TRBJ2-7; D is ambiguous. This receptor was obtained from a human donor with alopecia areata. For the CDR3, the DNA is TGCAGCGTGGGCTGGGCGAAATTCCCGGCGTCCGAGCAGTACTTC. Translated: CSVGWAKFPASEQYF.